One and the same sample provided the 25 T cell receptor beta chains below, sequenced in a study of beta chain features in type 1 diabetes. Study outcomes and limitations: For Type 1 diabetes patients, all four CD4+ subsets carried TCRB CDR3s that were moderately but significantly shorter.

Their target antigens are unknown. Isolated RNA was reverse transcribed in full, so expressed TCRB transcripts were sequenced. Data came from immunoSEQ multiplex PCR; TCRdb stores just in-frame clones and leaves some out. The table has roughly 100,000 clones, approximately 30% seen once. What was sequenced was central memory CD4+ T cells from blood. The receptors come from a woman in her late teens or twenties with type 1 diabetes.

The chain recombines TRBV28 with TRBJ1-1, with TRBD1 as a possible D gene (5 bases). The CDR3 totals 14 residues. CDR1 and CDR2 (germline): MDHEN, SYDVKM. The V end lost 6 bases, the J end lost 4 bases, and 15 bases lay between the germline ends. The CDR3 DNA reads TGTGCCAGCAGAGCTGACAGTAGACCCACTGAAGCTTTCTTT. It specifies CASRADSRPTEAFF. Based on the CDR3 plus reference TRBV28 and TRBJ1-1, the full variable domain is DVKVTQSSRYLVKRTGEKVFLECVQDMDHENMFWYRQDPGLGLRLIYFSYDVKMKEKGDIPEGYSVSREKKERFSLILESASTNQTSMYLCASRADSRPTEAFFGQGTRLTVV.

This chain joins TRBV19 and TRBJ2-2; 10 nucleotides line up with TRBD2. The CDR3 loop spans 16 amino acids. V gave up 5 bases and J gave up 4 bases; unmatched junction bases: 7. Germline assignment: CDR1 LNHDA and CDR2 SQIVND (reference sequence). The CDR3 sequence is CASSGPGLASTGELFF. DNA of the CDR3: TGTGCCAGTAGTGGACCGGGACTAGCGAGCACCGGGGAGCTGTTTTTT.

In its sample, this clone was seen a few times. This chain joins TRBV5-1 and TRBJ2-3; 8 bases map to TRBD2. Germline CDR1 and CDR2: SGHRS and YFSETQ. Unmatched junction bases numbered 7, after V lost 1 base and J lost 0 bases. The CDR3 is made up of 17 amino acids. Written as DNA, the CDR3 is TGCGCCAGCAGCTTGTTTCCAGCGGGAGAGAGCACAGATACGCAGTATTTT. Residues: CASSLFPAGESTDTQYF.

The rearrangement links TRBV28 to TRBJ2-1; a weak D match, TRBD2 (6 bases). The CDR3 is made up of 14 amino acids. V lost 3 bases, J lost 4 bases, and 10 bases lay in between. The V gene's germline CDR1 is MDHEN and CDR2 SYDVKM. CDR3 coding DNA: TGTGCCAGCAGTTTCCCTGCGGGATACAATGAGCAGTTCTTC. This gives the protein CASSFPAGYNEQFF.

The chain combines TRBV19 with TRBJ2-7, with TRBD1 identical over 8 bases. Germline loops: CDR1 LNHDA, CDR2 SQIVND (reference sequence). Trimming cost V 3 bases and J 3 bases; bases outside gene matches: 13. The CDR3 sequence is 17 residues long. The CDR3 sequence: CASSIYQGGTGVYEQYF. For the CDR3, the DNA is TGTGCCAGTAGTATCTACCAGGGCGGGACAGGTGTCTACGAGCAGTACTTC. Based on the CDR3 plus reference TRBV19 and TRBJ2-7, the full variable domain is DGGITQSPKYLFRKEGQNVTLSCEQNLNHDAMYWYRQDPGQGLRLIYYSQIVNDFQKGDIAEGYSVSREKKESFPLTVTSAQKNPTAFYLCASSIYQGGTGVYEQYFGPGTRLTVT.

The chain combines TRBV5-4 with TRBJ1-1, with D unresolved. The CDR3 loop spans 13 amino acids. Trimming cost V 3 bases and J 4 bases, with 10 bases left between them. Germline CDR1 SGHNT, CDR2 YYREEE (reference sequence). The CDR3 sequence: CASSSNRGTEAFF. The CDR3, as DNA: TGTGCCAGCAGCTCGAACCGAGGCACTGAAGCTTTCTTT.

This clone was counted only a few times. V usage is TRBV28 and J usage is TRBJ1-1; 7 nucleotides align to TRBD1. Germline V gene data show CDR1 as MDHEN and CDR2 as SYDVKM. This CDR3 is built from 16 residues. V was pared by 7 bases and J by 0 bases, with 11 bases of the junction left unmatched. The CDR3 loop reads CASTDGRGWVNTEAFF. The CDR3, as DNA: TGTGCCAGCACCGATGGCAGGGGGTGGGTGAACACTGAAGCTTTCTTT. Full variable domain (missing parts from reference TRBV28 and TRBJ1-1): DVKVTQSSRYLVKRTGEKVFLECVQDMDHENMFWYRQDPGLGLRLIYFSYDVKMKEKGDIPEGYSVSREKKERFSLILESASTNQTSMYLCASTDGRGWVNTEAFFGQGTRLTVV.

This sequence joins TRBV7-2 and TRBJ2-5; D is unclear. CDR3 length: 11 amino acids. V was trimmed by 4 bases and J by 5 bases, leaving 5 bases between them. CDR1 and CDR2 (germline): SGHTA, FQGNSA. In nucleotides, the CDR3 is TGTGCCAGCAGCTCCTATGAGACCCAGTACTTC. As protein: CASSSYETQYF. Together with reference TRBV7-2 and TRBJ2-5, the CDR3 gives the full variable domain: GAGVSQSPSNKVTEKGKDVELRCDPISGHTALYWYRQSLGQGLEFLIYFQGNSAPDKSGLPSDRFSAERTGGSVSTLTIQRTQQEDSAVYLCASSSYETQYFGPGTRLLVL.

This sequence joins TRBV7-2 and TRBJ2-1, with 12 bases fitting TRBD2. CDR1 SGHTA and CDR2 FQGNSA come from the germline V gene. CDR3 length equals 15 residues. With 5 bases clipped from V and 6 bases from J, the junction kept 5 bases outside the gene matches. The CDR3 coding sequence is TGTGCCAGCAGCCCAAGACTAGCGGGAGCCAATGAGCAGTTCTTC. Translation gives CASSPRLAGANEQFF.

Only a few counts were recorded for this clone. The chain links TRBV29-1 to TRBJ2-1, with 8 bases fitting TRBD1. With 1 base clipped from V and 2 bases from J, the junction kept 4 bases outside the gene matches. The CDR3 consists of 15 residues. Germline V gene data show CDR1 as SQVTM and CDR2 as ANQGSEA. The chain's CDR3 is CSVEGAGGAYNEQFF. The CDR3, as DNA: TGCAGCGTTGAAGGCGCAGGGGGCGCCTACAATGAGCAGTTCTTC.

The J gene is TRBJ2-7, the V gene TRBV27, with 8 nucleotides matching TRBD1. This CDR3 contains 14 residues. Unmatched junction bases numbered 6, after V lost 3 bases and J lost 5 bases. Germline V gene sequence: CDR1 MNHEY, CDR2 SMNVEV (reference sequence). In DNA, the CDR3 is TGTGCCAGCAGTTTTTGGCAGGGGGCCAACGAGCAGTACTTC. Translating gives CASSFWQGANEQYF.

In its sample, this clone was seen a few times. This sequence joins TRBV5-1 and TRBJ1-1, with D hard to call. The length of the CDR3 is 15 residues. V gave up 1 base and J gave up 1 base, with 11 bases separating them. Germline assignment: CDR1 SGHRS and CDR2 YFSETQ. For the CDR3, the DNA is TGCGCCAGCAGCTTGAATACCGCGGAGAACACTGAAGCTTTCTTT. Translated, it gives CASSLNTAENTEAFF.

The chain couples TRBV7-9 to TRBJ1-5; D perhaps matches TRBD1 (5 bases). V lost 2 bases, J lost 5 bases, and 7 bases lay in between. The CDR3 contains 13 residues. Germline CDR1 SEHNR, CDR2 FQNEAQ (reference sequence). The DNA of the CDR3 is TGTGCCAGCAGCTTATTGGGGCATCAGCCCCAGCATTTT. Translating gives CASSLLGHQPQHF.

The chain uses TRBV7-2 and TRBJ1-6; 9 nucleotides align to TRBD1. In germline, CDR1 is SGHTA, CDR2 FQGNSA. Germline trimming cut 5 bases from V and 8 bases from J; bases unmatched to any gene: 7. This CDR3 region has 15 residues. As DNA, the CDR3 is TGTGCCAGCAGCCTACAGGGGGCGATGGATTCACCCCTCCACTTT. Its protein is CASSLQGAMDSPLHF.

This chain uses TRBV29-1 with TRBJ1-1, with D perhaps TRBD1 (5 bases). This CDR3 comprises 13 residues. Germline CDR1 is SQVTM and CDR2 is ANQGSEA. Deletions cut 7 bases from V and 0 bases from J, with 12 bases between. The CDR3 DNA is TGCAGCGCCGGAAGGGGCTTGAACACTGAAGCTTTCTTT. Its protein product is CSAGRGLNTEAFF. The entire variable domain, with the rest obtained from reference TRBV29-1 and TRBJ1-1, is as follows: SAVISQKPSRDICQRGTSLTIQCQVDSQVTMMFWYRQQPGQSLTLIATANQGSEATYESGFVIDKFPISRPNLTFSTLTVSNMSPEDSSIYLCSAGRGLNTEAFFGQGTRLTVV.

This clone was seen more than once but under ten times. The chain uses TRBV10-3 and TRBJ2-3; 12 nucleotides match TRBD2. CDR1 is ENHRY, CDR2 SYGVKD, per germline. Germline trimming cut 11 bases from V and 5 bases from J; bases unmatched to any gene: 5. CDR3 length: 13 residues. In DNA form, the CDR3 reads TGTGCCTCCCGACTAGCGGGGGAAGATACGCAGTATTTT. Protein: CASRLAGEDTQYF.

For the CDR3, the DNA is TGTGCCAGCAGCCATGCAGGACAGGGGGCGCGTGAGCAGTACGTC. Protein: CASSHAGQGAREQYV. The chain links TRBV7-9 to TRBJ2-7, with 11 nucleotides matching TRBD1. Per the germline V gene, CDR1 is SEHNR and CDR2 is FQNEAQ (reference sequence). This CDR3 is 15 amino acids long. The V and J ends lost 5 bases and 7 bases, in that order; junction bases with no gene match: 10.

This clone was found a few times. J is TRBJ2-1 and V is TRBV19, with 11 nucleotides matching TRBD2. This CDR3 has 15 residues. Germline trimming cut 3 bases from V and 8 bases from J; bases unmatched to any gene: 6. The germline CDR1 and CDR2 sequences are LNHDA and SQIVND (reference sequence). As DNA, the CDR3 is TGTGCCAGTAGTATTGGTACTAGCGGGAGTTATGAGCAGTTCTTC. Translation: CASSIGTSGSYEQFF.

V usage is TRBV19 and J usage is TRBJ1-6, with D perhaps matching TRBD1 (5 bases). Germline CDR1 is LNHDA and CDR2 is SQIVND (reference sequence). The CDR3 has 14 amino acids. V lost 3 bases and J 8 bases, leaving 11 bases between the germline ends. CDR3 sequence reads: CASSIQGRDSPLHF. Written as DNA, the CDR3 is TGTGCCAGTAGTATCCAGGGTCGAGATTCACCCCTCCACTTT.

V is TRBV5-4 and J is TRBJ2-5; 8 nucleotides align to TRBD2. V shed 4 bases, J shed 4 bases, and the junction held 15 bases outside the gene matches. Germline V gene lookup returns CDR1 SGHNT and CDR2 YYREEE (reference sequence). The length of the CDR3 is 17 residues. The CDR3: CASSRMTSAEGSETQYF. In nucleotides, the CDR3 is TGTGCCAGCAGCCGAATGACTAGCGCCGAGGGATCAGAGACCCAGTACTTC.

In its sample, this clone was seen a few times. V is TRBV29-1 and J is TRBJ1-3; 7 bases align to TRBD1. The germline CDR1 and CDR2 sequences are SQVTM and ANQGSEA. This CDR3 spans 14 amino acids. Trimming cost V 7 bases and J 0 bases; bases outside gene matches: 6. Written as DNA, the CDR3 is TGCAGCGGAACCGGACAGGACTCTGGAAACACCATATATTTT. Its protein is CSGTGQDSGNTIYF. The full variable domain, in which reference TRBV29-1 and TRBJ1-3 provide the parts outside the CDR3, is SAVISQKPSRDICQRGTSLTIQCQVDSQVTMMFWYRQQPGQSLTLIATANQGSEATYESGFVIDKFPISRPNLTFSTLTVSNMSPEDSSIYLCSGTGQDSGNTIYFGEGSWLTVV.

J is TRBJ2-5 and V is TRBV6-5; TRBD2 aligns across 9 bases. The ends lost 7 bases at V and 5 bases at J; junction bases unmatched: 11. This CDR3 spans 15 amino acids. CDR1 and CDR2 (germline): MNHEY, SVGAGI. CDR3 DNA: TGTGCCAGCACCTCCTCGGGACTAGCCAGGGAGACCCAGTACTTC. Amino acids: CASTSSGLARETQYF.

This sequence joins TRBV5-1 and TRBJ1-2; TRBD1 matches at 8 bases. The germline V gene has CDR1 SGHRS and CDR2 YFSETQ. The CDR3 is 14 residues long. The V and J ends lost 3 bases and 2 bases, in that order; junction bases with no gene match: 3. This CDR3 is CASSSDRGNYGYTF. The CDR3 region has the DNA TGCGCCAGCAGCTCCGACAGGGGAAACTATGGCTACACCTTC. Supplemented by reference TRBV5-1 and TRBJ1-2, the full variable domain reads KAGVTQTPRYLIKTRGQQVTLSCSPISGHRSVSWYQQTPGQGLQFLFEYFSETQRNKGNFPGRFSGRQFSNSRSEMNVSTLELGDSALYLCASSSDRGNYGYTFGSGTRLTVV.

This clone was observed a few times. The CDR3 loop reads CASSLRGTGVGSNEQFF. CDR3 DNA sequence: TGTGCCAGCAGCTTAAGGGGTACGGGAGTAGGCTCGAATGAGCAGTTCTTC. The V call is TRBV7-9, the J call TRBJ2-1; tentative D call: TRBD2 (6 bases). Germline assignment: CDR1 SEHNR and CDR2 FQNEAQ (reference sequence). This CDR3 comprises 17 residues. Trimming took 2 bases from V and 7 from J, leaving 21 bases between them.

Only a few counts were recorded for this clone. The chain uses TRBV7-2 and TRBJ2-5; 8 bases map to TRBD1. The CDR3 contains 13 residues. The germline CDR1 and CDR2 sequences are SGHTA and FQGNSA. V trimming: 6 bases; J trimming: 5 bases; junction bases outside the gene matches: 5. DNA of the CDR3: TGTGCCAGCAGTCCAGGGGGCCAGGAGACCCAGTACTTC. It codes for CASSPGGQETQYF.